This is a list of T cell receptor beta chains from one sample in a study of T cell responses to AZD1222 COVID-19 vaccine. Profiling relied on immunoSEQ multiplex PCR, and the TCRdb table lists in-frame clones only, not all of them. The sample comprises 90,000 to 130,000 clones, over 90% of which are singletons, and 2.9% rests with the top ten. Here the sequenced sample was peripheral blood, taken 28 days after the second AZD1222 dose. These receptors all stem from an adult who received the AZD1222 COVID-19 vaccine. The CDR3 runs from the conserved cysteine through the conserved F or W. D genes are given only for firm matches. Clone size, where shown, is once, few, many, or a class for clones that have expanded.

J,D,size,V,CDR3,DNA
TRBJ1-4,.,.,TRBV13,CASSQTGLNEKLFF,TGTGCCAGCAGCCAGACAGGTTTGAATGAAAAACTGTTTTTT
TRBJ2-1,.,.,TRBV6-5,CASSYDGTAYNEQFF,TGTGCCAGCAGTTACGATGGGACTGCATACAATGAGCAGTTCTTC
TRBJ1-1,.,.,TRBV5-1,CASSLIQDLVTEAFF,TGCGCCAGCAGCTTGATTCAGGACCTGGTCACTGAAGCTTTCTTT
TRBJ1-5,.,.,TRBV12-5,CASATGGGYSNQPQHF,TGTGCTAGTGCCACCGGCGGGGGGTATAGCAATCAGCCCCAGCATTTT
TRBJ1-1,.,once,TRBV29-1,CSVLGGMFMNTEAFF,TGCAGCGTTCTGGGAGGGATGTTTATGAACACTGAAGCTTTCTTT
TRBJ1-1,.,.,TRBV3-1/TRBV3-2,CASSPTARVRAFF,TGTGCCAGCAGCCCAACGGCCAGGGTGCGTGCTTTCTTT
TRBJ1-1,.,.,TRBV10-2,CASSEVGHWNTEAFF,TGCGCCAGCAGTGAGGTTGGACATTGGAACACTGAAGCTTTCTTT
TRBJ1-5,.,.,TRBV6-5,CASSWGTANQPQHF,TGTGCCAGCAGTTGGGGAACAGCCAATCAGCCCCAGCATTTT
TRBJ1-3,.,once,TRBV18,CASSPLVDVSGNTIYF,TGTGCCAGCTCACCACTGGTTGACGTCTCTGGAAACACCATATATTTT
TRBJ1-6,.,.,TRBV3-1/TRBV3-2,CASSSLPGFYNSPLHF,TGTGCCAGCAGTTCGCTCCCGGGGTTCTATAATTCACCCCTCCACTTT
TRBJ1-5,TRBD1,.,TRBV18,CASSLNSPGQGGNQPQHF,TGTGCCAGCTCGCTCAATTCCCCGGGACAGGGTGGCAATCAGCCCCAGCATTTT
TRBJ1-1,TRBD1,.,TRBV5-1,CASSWDRAPENTEAFF,TGCGCCAGCAGCTGGGACAGGGCCCCAGAGAACACTGAAGCTTTCTTT
TRBJ2-5,.,.,TRBV7-2,CASRLAGGETQYF,TGTGCCAGCAGATTGGCTGGGGGAGAGACCCAGTACTTC
TRBJ1-1,.,.,TRBV4-1,CASSQERGATTMNTEAFF,TGCGCCAGCAGCCAAGAACGGGGGGCGACTACGATGAACACTGAAGCTTTCTTT
TRBJ2-7,TRBD2,.,TRBV18,CASSPPSGAYEQYF,TGTGCCAGCTCACCACCTAGCGGGGCCTACGAGCAGTACTTC
TRBJ1-2,.,.,TRBV6-2/TRBV6-3,CASSLVEYRLNNYGYTF,TGTGCCAGCAGTTTGGTTGAGTACAGGTTAAATAACTATGGCTACACCTTC
TRBJ1-3,TRBD1,once,TRBV2,CASSNQGVFGNTIYF,TGTGCCAGCAGTAACCAGGGGGTGTTTGGAAACACCATATATTTT
TRBJ1-3,.,.,TRBV15,CATSRGSGTGNTIYF,TGTGCCACCAGCAGAGGGTCAGGGACTGGAAACACCATATATTTT
TRBJ1-1,.,.,TRBV19,CASSWLGKGTEAFF,TGTGCCAGTAGTTGGCTGGGGAAGGGGACTGAAGCTTTCTTT
TRBJ2-1,.,.,TRBV7-9,CASSLSPLNEQFF,TGTGCCAGCAGCCTGAGTCCCCTTAATGAGCAGTTCTTC
TRBJ2-2,.,.,TRBV11-3,CASSFGTGELFF,TGTGCCAGCAGCTTTGGTACCGGGGAGCTGTTTTTT
TRBJ1-1,.,.,TRBV11-2,CASSFFPGGKDTEAFF,TGTGCCAGCAGCTTTTTTCCCGGGGGTAAGGACACTGAAGCTTTCTTT
TRBJ1-5,.,.,TRBV18,CASSPLGDQPQHF,TGTGCCAGCTCCCCCTTAGGAGATCAGCCCCAGCATTTT
TRBJ2-7,.,.,TRBV6-5,CASSYPGAYEQYF,TGTGCCAGCAGTTACCCGGGGGCCTACGAGCAGTACTTC
TRBJ2-7,.,once,TRBV3-1/TRBV3-2,CASSPPGGRTYEQYF,TGTGCCAGCAGCCCTCCGGGGGGCCGAACCTACGAGCAGTACTTC
TRBJ1-2,.,.,TRBV27,CASTRGEAYGYTF,TGTGCCAGCACCCGAGGGGAGGCCTATGGCTACACCTTC
TRBJ1-6,.,once,TRBV7-2,CASSLAGVRSPLHF,TGTGCCAGCAGCTTAGCTGGGGTTCGCTCACCCCTCCACTTT
TRBJ1-1,.,.,TRBV19,CASSTGLNTEAFF,TGTGCCAGTAGTACAGGGTTGAACACTGAAGCTTTCTTT
TRBJ2-1,.,.,TRBV18,CASSPSDLSYNEQFF,TGTGCCAGCTCACCATCGGACCTCTCCTACAATGAGCAGTTCTTC
TRBJ1-1,.,.,TRBV19,CASSPQPGTVNTEAFF,TGTGCCAGTAGTCCCCAGCCCGGGACGGTTAACACTGAAGCTTTCTTT
TRBJ2-7,.,.,TRBV14,CASSQPRDEQYF,TGTGCCAGCAGCCAACCTAGAGACGAGCAGTACTTC
TRBJ2-7,TRBD2,.,TRBV6-2/TRBV6-3,CASRPRTSGFYEQYF,TGTGCCAGCAGGCCTCGGACTAGCGGCTTCTACGAGCAGTACTTC
TRBJ2-7,TRBD2,.,TRBV7-9,CASSSQRGEYEQYF,TGTGCCAGCAGCTCTCAGCGGGGGGAATACGAGCAGTACTTC
TRBJ2-5,.,.,TRBV7-2,CASSRYHYEETQYF,TGTGCCAGCAGCCGGTACCATTATGAAGAGACCCAGTACTTC
TRBJ1-2,.,.,TRBV7-9,CASSSDLYGYTF,TGTGCCAGCAGCTCGGACCTCTATGGCTACACCTTC
TRBJ2-1,.,.,TRBV4-1,CASSQSIASSFNEQFF,TGCGCCAGCAGCCAATCTATAGCCTCGAGTTTCAATGAGCAGTTCTTC
TRBJ2-5,.,.,TRBV5-1,CASSFSTAQETQYF,TGCGCCAGCAGCTTTTCGACGGCCCAAGAGACCCAGTACTTC
TRBJ1-6,.,.,TRBV3-1/TRBV3-2,CASSQEGYNSPLHF,TGTGCCAGCAGCCAAGAGGGGTATAATTCACCCCTCCACTTT
TRBJ1-4,TRBD1,.,TRBV18,CASADSQGAYEKLFF,TGTGCCAGCGCCGATTCACAGGGGGCGTATGAAAAACTGTTTTTT
TRBJ1-5,.,.,TRBV7-2,CASSLMSNQPQHF,TGTGCCAGCAGCTTAATGAGCAATCAGCCCCAGCATTTT
TRBJ1-1,TRBD1,.,TRBV5-1,CASSLSTGAGMTEAFF,TGCGCCAGCAGCTTGAGCACAGGGGCGGGAATGACTGAAGCTTTCTTT
TRBJ1-5,.,.,TRBV10-2,CASAGGFGNQPQHF,TGCGCCAGCGCCGGGGGTTTTGGCAATCAGCCCCAGCATTTT
TRBJ2-3,.,.,TRBV3-1/TRBV3-2,CASSQSSDTQYF,TGTGCCAGCAGCCAATCCTCAGATACGCAGTATTTT
TRBJ2-7,.,few,TRBV7-8,CASSGHYEQYF,TGTGCCAGCAGCGGTCACTACGAGCAGTACTTC
TRBJ1-1,.,.,TRBV2,CASTPRQLTEAFF,TGTGCCTCGACTCCCAGACAGCTCACTGAAGCTTTCTTT
TRBJ1-1,.,.,TRBV5-1,CASSLSMGYTEAFF,TGCGCCAGCAGCTTGAGTATGGGGTACACTGAAGCTTTCTTT
TRBJ1-3,.,.,TRBV5-1,CASSQGQYGNTIYF,TGCGCCAGCTCACAGGGACAATATGGAAACACCATATATTTT
TRBJ1-2,.,.,TRBV5-1,CASSLEGSYGYTF,TGCGCCAGCAGCTTGGAAGGGAGCTATGGCTACACCTTC
TRBJ2-2,TRBD2,.,TRBV29-1,CSYSGRGNTGELFF,TGCAGTTACAGCGGGAGGGGGAACACCGGGGAGCTGTTTTTT
TRBJ2-1,TRBD1,.,TRBV5-4,CASSYRVPGTGYNEQFF,TGTGCCAGCAGCTATCGAGTTCCCGGGACAGGCTACAATGAGCAGTTCTTC
TRBJ1-2,.,.,TRBV3-1/TRBV3-2,CASSPRQARSGYTF,TGTGCCAGCAGCCCCCGACAGGCTCGGAGTGGCTACACCTTC
TRBJ2-1,.,.,TRBV29-1,CSVAAGNYNEQFF,TGCAGCGTTGCAGCGGGCAACTACAATGAGCAGTTCTTC
TRBJ2-2,TRBD1,.,TRBV11-2,CASSPPGQMYTGELFF,TGTGCCAGCAGCCCCCCGGGACAGATGTACACCGGGGAGCTGTTTTTT
TRBJ1-5,TRBD1,once,TRBV28,CASRGTGDSNQPQHF,TGTGCCAGCAGGGGAACAGGGGATAGCAATCAGCCCCAGCATTTT
TRBJ1-1,.,.,TRBV5-5,CASSLGVLGAFF,TGTGCCAGCAGCTTGGGAGTTTTGGGGGCTTTCTTT
TRBJ2-1,.,.,TRBV7-8,CASSGYNEQFF,TGTGCCAGCAGCGGATACAATGAGCAGTTCTTC
TRBJ1-5,.,.,TRBV18,CASSPPTGQPQHF,TGTGCCAGCTCACCACCCACTGGGCAGCCCCAGCATTTT
TRBJ1-5,TRBD1,.,TRBV6-2/TRBV6-3,CASSYANRGANQPQHF,TGTGCCAGCAGTTACGCAAACAGGGGGGCCAATCAGCCCCAGCATTTT
TRBJ2-7,.,.,TRBV12-2,CASRLGFGTSGTCSYEQYF,TGTGCAAGTCGCTTAGGATTCGGGACTAGCGGGACCTGTTCCTACGAGCAGTACTTC
TRBJ1-4,.,.,TRBV6-6,CASTDPKGRTNEKLFF,TGTGCCAGCACCGATCCCAAGGGAAGAACTAATGAAAAACTGTTTTTT